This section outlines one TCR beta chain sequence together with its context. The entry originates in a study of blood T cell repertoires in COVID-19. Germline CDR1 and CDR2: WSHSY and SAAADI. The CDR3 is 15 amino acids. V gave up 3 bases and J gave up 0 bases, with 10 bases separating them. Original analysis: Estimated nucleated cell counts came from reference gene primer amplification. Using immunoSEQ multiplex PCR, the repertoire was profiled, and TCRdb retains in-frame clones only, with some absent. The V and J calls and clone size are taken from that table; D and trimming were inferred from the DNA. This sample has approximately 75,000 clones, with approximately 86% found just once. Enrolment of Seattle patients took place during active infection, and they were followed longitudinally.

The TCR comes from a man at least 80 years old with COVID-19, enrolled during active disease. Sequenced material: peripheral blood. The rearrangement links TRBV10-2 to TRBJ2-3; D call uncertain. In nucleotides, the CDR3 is TGCGCCAGCAGTGACCTCAGTCCTAGCACAGATACGCAGTATTTT. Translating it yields CASSDLSPSTDTQYF.